This note documents a single T cell receptor beta chain sequence. Antigen specificity is unknown. CDR3 length equals 14 residues. Germline values: CDR1 SGHTA, CDR2 FQGNSA. V was cut by 2 bases and J by 5 bases, with 12 bases left in between. This sample stems from a study of T cell responses to AZD1222 COVID-19 vaccine. Study-level points and caveats: Donors were largely white British and mainly female; clonal diversity was possibly underestimated.

Method: immunoSEQ multiplex PCR; TCRdb's copy keeps in-frame clones and lacks some. Of some 92,000 clones detected, around 93% appear once; the ten largest clones hold around 8.1%. The chain joins TRBV7-2 to TRBJ2-5; D gene uncertain. The sequencing here drew on peripheral blood, taken on day 0 of AZD1222 vaccination. This clonotype was obtained from an adult in good health. Written as DNA, the CDR3 is TGTGCCAGCAGCTTAACCTCCCAGCAGGAGACCCAGTACTTC. It encodes CASSLTSQQETQYF.